The clone carrying this TCR beta chain was observed a handful of times. Its antigen is as yet unknown. Alopecia areata patients gave lesional scalp punch biopsies and peripheral blood samples. This record comes from a study of CD8+ T cells in alopecia areata. Study outcomes and limitations: Shared TCR sequences were less clear between patients than in mice, possibly partly from HLA diversity. Clonality in lesional scalp, especially alopecia totalis/universalis, exceeded that of normal scalp.

The germline V and J ends were trimmed by 4 bases and 8 bases, with 14 bases remaining between them. The germline V gene has CDR1 SQVTM and CDR2 ANQGSEA. This CDR3 contains 13 residues. Extracted RNA was reverse transcribed, and the resulting cDNA served as sequencing template. Sequencing was performed with immunoSEQ multiplex PCR; in TCRdb, only in-frame clones are kept and a portion is missing. This table holds roughly 250,000 clones, roughly two thirds found once. The sequencing used CD4+ T cells sorted from blood, collected at week 0. The rearrangement uses TRBV29-1 and TRBJ1-4; D is uncertain. The receptor comes from a human donor with alopecia areata. The CDR3 here is CSVGYTQREKLFF. In DNA form, the CDR3 reads TGCAGCGTTGGTTACACTCAGAGGGAAAAACTGTTTTTT.